This T cell receptor (beta chain) was documented in a study of CXCR3-negative and CXCR3-positive naive CD8 T cells. Details on this clonotype: What it binds is unknown.

Whole-study results and caveats: Hydrophobicity was higher for TRB CDR3s found in CXCR3-positive naive cells than in CXCR3-negative naive cells. Similar TRBV-TRBJ gene usage was seen in naive CXCR3-negative and CXCR3-positive cells, but not in memory cells.

Cells classed as naive CD8+ T cells were CD45RO-CCR7+CD27+CD95-. In preparing the TRB cDNA libraries, 5' RACE with UMI labels was used. TCRdb re-called the 5' RACE reads; one entry per CDR3 protein, DNA not given. This table lists some 150,000 distinct CDR3 sequences. This CDR3 spans 16 amino acids. The germline CDR1 and CDR2 sequences are SQVTM and ANQGSEA. The rearrangement joins TRBV29-1 to TRBJ2-6. The sequenced material came from naive CXCR3+ CD8+ T cells from blood. The subset: CD45RO-CCR7+CD27+CD95- naive CD8+ T cells expressing CXCR3 (TNR3+). The source is a human donor in good health. Some clones in this sample may be carry-over from other donors' samples. The CDR3: CSVEEGAGAGANVLTF.